These T cell receptor beta chains were read from a single sample in a study of T cell repertoires in cytomegalovirus infection. These TCRs are of unknown antigen specificity. Via MiXCR, TCRdb re-called the reads, giving one row per CDR3 protein. The sample lists approximately 910,000 distinct CDR3 sequences, around 32% occurring once. Sequenced material: cultured CD8+ T cells from PBMCs, taken from culture after CMV antigen stimulation. These receptors were obtained from a human donor in good health (CMV status not recorded). Some clones in this sample may be carry-over from other donors' samples. The conserved cysteine and the conserved F or W are not part of the CDR3 here. Each record gives: J gene, V gene, clone size, CDR3 protein. Size values are once, few and many counts, or a class for expanded clones, and some rows have none.

j_call: TRBJ1-2; v_call: TRBV20-1; clone_size: .; cdr3_aa: SAKGAALGYT
j_call: TRBJ1-1; v_call: TRBV6-5; clone_size: once; cdr3_aa: ASSYSRGRGNTEAF
j_call: TRBJ2-5; v_call: TRBV7-6; clone_size: many; cdr3_aa: ASSFKETQY
j_call: TRBJ2-1; v_call: TRBV12-3/TRBV12-4; clone_size: few; cdr3_aa: ASSPGGGVNNEQF
j_call: TRBJ2-7; v_call: TRBV27; clone_size: .; cdr3_aa: ASSYGHFYEQY
j_call: TRBJ1-1; v_call: TRBV15; clone_size: .; cdr3_aa: ATSGGTAEAF
j_call: TRBJ2-2; v_call: TRBV2; clone_size: few; cdr3_aa: ASTETTGELF
j_call: TRBJ2-7; v_call: TRBV12-3/TRBV12-4; clone_size: .; cdr3_aa: ASSLQGQPYEQY
j_call: TRBJ2-2; v_call: TRBV28; clone_size: few; cdr3_aa: ASSFLTPDRGVNTGELF
j_call: TRBJ2-1; v_call: TRBV2; clone_size: .; cdr3_aa: ASKWGAGGRREQF
j_call: TRBJ2-1; v_call: TRBV29-1; clone_size: .; cdr3_aa: SSEGPSPSSYNEQF
j_call: TRBJ1-2; v_call: TRBV20-1; clone_size: .; cdr3_aa: SAPRTGANYGYT
j_call: TRBJ1-4; v_call: TRBV4-1; clone_size: .; cdr3_aa: ASGSQDSLRGDEKLF
j_call: TRBJ2-1; v_call: TRBV6-8; clone_size: .; cdr3_aa: VSSKGLAGVSNEQF
j_call: TRBJ1-6; v_call: TRBV12-3/TRBV12-4; clone_size: .; cdr3_aa: ASSLKGSTPLH
j_call: TRBJ1-5; v_call: TRBV6-2/TRBV6-3; clone_size: once; cdr3_aa: ASWDNYSNQPQH
j_call: TRBJ2-2; v_call: TRBV7-8; clone_size: many; cdr3_aa: ASRGHTGELF
j_call: TRBJ2-2; v_call: TRBV7-6; clone_size: many; cdr3_aa: ASSLRSAAQGTGELF
j_call: TRBJ1-2; v_call: TRBV7-9; clone_size: few; cdr3_aa: ASSLVDDRNYGYT
j_call: TRBJ2-5; v_call: TRBV27; clone_size: .; cdr3_aa: ASRGIGGQETQY
j_call: TRBJ1-1; v_call: TRBV7-8; clone_size: few; cdr3_aa: ASSPRTAPGAF
j_call: TRBJ1-5; v_call: TRBV24-1; clone_size: once; cdr3_aa: ATSDETGGGQPQH
j_call: TRBJ1-6; v_call: TRBV27; clone_size: .; cdr3_aa: ASRGDRGINSPLH
j_call: TRBJ1-5; v_call: TRBV6-1; clone_size: many; cdr3_aa: ASSEAVTGDNQPQH
j_call: TRBJ2-7; v_call: TRBV19; clone_size: .; cdr3_aa: ASSMGASSSKNYEQY
j_call: TRBJ2-7; v_call: TRBV12-3/TRBV12-4; clone_size: .; cdr3_aa: ASGGYADHYEQY